This TCR beta chain was captured by sequencing in a study of blood T cell repertoires in COVID-19. Study in general: Samples came from the United States, Italy and Spain, spanning acute and convalescent COVID-19. Sources were T cells, B-cell-depleted T cells, or PBMCs; the material itself was cDNA or gDNA.

Sequencing used immunoSEQ multiplex PCR; TCRdb keeps in-frame clones, though not all of them. This sample carries about 250,000 clones, about 80% of them seen once, and the ten largest clones take approximately 4.8%. Sequenced: peripheral blood. This receptor was taken from a man between 45 and 60 years old with active or convalescent COVID-19.

This CDR3 is CASSPLNQETQYF. CDR3 DNA sequence: TGTGCCAGCTCCCCCCTAAATCAAGAGACCCAGTACTTC. The chain recombines TRBV18 with TRBJ2-5; the D is unclear. Germline V lookup: CDR1 KGHSH, CDR2 LQKENI. The CDR3 has 13 residues. Trimming cost V 6 bases and J 2 bases, with 10 bases left between them.